The 30 T cell receptor beta chains in this list originate from one sample, sequenced in a study of OX40 agonist ivuxolimab in advanced cancers. The assay was immunoSEQ multiplex PCR, and TCRdb's table has in-frame clones only and misses some. This sample has tens of thousands of clones, with 80% to 90% found just once. The sequencing used CD4+ or CD8+ T cells sorted from blood, collected in a trial of the OX40 agonist ivuxolimab. These receptors originate from an adult with an advanced solid tumor such as melanoma, head and neck, liver or kidney cancer.

This sequence joins TRBV29-1 and TRBJ2-4; either TRBD1 or TRBD2 may fit D (5 bases each). V dropped 0 bases and J dropped 7 bases, with 16 bases sitting between them. The CDR3 runs to 15 residues. Germline CDR1 is SQVTM and CDR2 is ANQGSEA. CDR3 loop: CSVEDRGRVKNIQYF. The DNA for the CDR3 is TGCAGCGTTGAAGATCGGGGCAGGGTTAAGAACATTCAGTACTTC.

This clone was counted a single time. The chain carries TRBV5-1 and TRBJ2-7; TRBD2 matches 10 bases. The CDR3 runs to 13 residues. Germline CDR1 is SGHRS and CDR2 is YFSETQ. The V segment lost 4 bases and the J segment 4 bases; nucleotides outside the gene matches: 2. CDR3 sequence (DNA): TGCGCCAGCAGCGAGCGGGAGGGTTACGAGCAGTACTTC. Translated: CASSEREGYEQYF.

This sequence joins TRBV27 and TRBJ2-7; D might be TRBD2 (5 bases). Trimming removed 6 bases from V and 4 bases from J, with 16 bases in between. The CDR3 spans 14 residues. Germline assignment: CDR1 MNHEY and CDR2 SMNVEV (reference sequence). The CDR3 is CASSRDGRTYEQYF. The DNA of the CDR3 is TGTGCCAGCAGCCGGGATGGGAGAACTTACGAGCAGTACTTC.

CDR3 protein: CASSSTPLGTENTEAFF. For the CDR3, the DNA is TGTGCCAGCAGCTCCACACCCCTTGGGACAGAGAACACTGAAGCTTTCTTT. This rearrangement joins TRBV5-8 to TRBJ1-1; 7 bases are a match to TRBD1. CDR1 and CDR2 (germline): SGHTS, YDEGEE. This CDR3 region has 17 residues. J gave up 1 base and V 3 bases, and 12 bases lay outside the gene matches.

The chain employs TRBV7-6 and TRBJ1-2; TRBD1 agrees at 7 bases. Germline-derived CDR1 and CDR2 are SGHVS and FNYEAQ. Trimming cost V 5 bases and J 8 bases; bases outside gene matches: 8. The CDR3 has 13 residues. CDR3 sequence: CASSPDRDRGYTF. The CDR3 DNA is TGTGCCAGCAGCCCAGACAGGGATCGAGGCTACACCTTC.

This clone was detected once. CDR3 loop: CAWMGATNTGELFF. The CDR3 region has the DNA TGTGCCTGGATGGGGGCCACCAACACCGGGGAGCTGTTTTTT. V usage is TRBV30 and J usage is TRBJ2-2; tentatively, D is TRBD1 (6 bases). Per germline, CDR1 GTSNPN and CDR2 SVGIG (reference sequence). Trimming shortened V by 4 bases and J by 2 bases, and 11 bases separated the two germline ends. The CDR3 is made up of 14 amino acids.

The DNA of the CDR3 is TGTGCCAGCAGCTTAGCGCGGACTAGCGGGAGTTGGGGCAAAAACATTCAGTACTTC. It codes for CASSLARTSGSWGKNIQYF. J is TRBJ2-4 and V is TRBV11-2; 13 positions agree with TRBD2. Germline values: CDR1 SGHAT, CDR2 FQNNGV. Trimming at V came to 1 base and at J to 3 bases, leaving 9 bases not matched to a gene. The CDR3 covers 19 residues. Full variable domain (rest looked up from reference TRBV11-2 and TRBJ2-4): EAGVAQSPRYKIIEKRQSVAFWCNPISGHATLYWYQQILGQGPKLLIQFQNNGVVDDSQLPKDRFSAERLKGVDSTLKIQPAKLEDSAVYLCASSLARTSGSWGKNIQYFGAGTRLSVL.

This clone was counted between two and nine times. The rearrangement joins TRBV11-2 to TRBJ2-1, with D maybe TRBD1 (6 bases). The V and J ends lost 5 bases and 7 bases respectively, with 21 bases between them. The CDR3 extends over 16 amino acids. Germline-derived CDR1 and CDR2 are SGHAT and FQNNGV. The DNA of the CDR3 is TGTGCCAGCAGCCGCTCTCATGGGGGCACGGGAAATGAGCAGTTCTTC. Translating gives CASSRSHGGTGNEQFF.

A single count supports this clone. The chain is built from TRBV5-1 and TRBJ2-1, with 10 nucleotides matching TRBD2. CDR1 and CDR2 (germline): SGHRS, YFSETQ. V lost 3 bases, J lost 3 bases, and 3 bases stayed unmatched. The CDR3 is 15 residues long. CDR3 protein: CASSWGLANYNEQFF. CDR3 sequence (DNA): TGCGCCAGCAGCTGGGGACTAGCGAACTACAATGAGCAGTTCTTC. The variable domain in full, completed from reference TRBV5-1 and TRBJ2-1, reads KAGVTQTPRYLIKTRGQQVTLSCSPISGHRSVSWYQQTPGQGLQFLFEYFSETQRNKGNFPGRFSGRQFSNSRSEMNVSTLELGDSALYLCASSWGLANYNEQFFGPGTRLTVL.

The rearrangement uses TRBV5-1 and TRBJ1-6; the match to TRBD1 covers 7 bases. The CDR3 is made up of 15 amino acids. The V segment lost 1 base and the J segment 4 bases; nucleotides outside the gene matches: 2. The V gene's germline CDR1 is SGHRS and CDR2 YFSETQ. The CDR3 sequence is CASSLTGQYNSPLHF. Here the CDR3 DNA reads TGCGCCAGCAGCTTGACGGGACAGTATAATTCACCCCTCCACTTT.

This clone was recorded a few times. The V and J genes are TRBV19 and TRBJ1-6; 7 bases fit TRBD1. Looked up from germline, CDR1 is LNHDA and CDR2 is SQIVND (reference sequence). Trimming removed 5 bases from V and 8 bases from J; junction bases left unmatched: 9. The CDR3 runs 15 residues. Here the CDR3 DNA reads TGTGCCAGTAGTCCTCCGACAGGGACTGATTCACCCCTCCACTTT. Its protein product is CASSPPTGTDSPLHF.

The chain has TRBV19 and TRBJ1-4; no reliable D call. Trimming took off 5 bases at V and 5 bases at J, with 15 bases between the two ends. Looked up from germline, CDR1 is LNHDA and CDR2 is SQIVND (reference sequence). This CDR3 has 15 residues. CDR3 residues: CASSPTRGLNEKLFF. In nucleotides, the CDR3 is TGTGCCAGTAGTCCCACCAGAGGCCTAAATGAAAAACTGTTTTTT.

This rearrangement joins TRBV19 to TRBJ2-5; 7 bases are a match to TRBD1. This CDR3 comprises 14 residues. Germline trimming cut 1 base from V and 5 bases from J; bases unmatched to any gene: 4. Germline V gives CDR1 LNHDA, CDR2 SQIVND (reference sequence). The CDR3 here is CASSIGAGGETQYF. The CDR3 nucleotides read TGTGCCAGTAGTATAGGGGCAGGGGGTGAGACCCAGTACTTC.

This chain joins TRBV30 and TRBJ1-4; D gene uncertain. Trimming removed 0 bases from V and 7 bases from J, with 18 bases in between. CDR1 and CDR2 from the germline V gene are GTSNPN and SVGIG (reference sequence). The CDR3 runs 16 residues. The CDR3 is CAWSVGQEPGGEKLFF. The CDR3 nucleotides read TGTGCCTGGAGTGTAGGGCAGGAGCCCGGTGGTGAAAAACTGTTTTTT.

V is TRBV19 and J is TRBJ1-4; no reliable D call. The CDR3 totals 13 residues. Germline loops: CDR1 LNHDA, CDR2 SQIVND (reference sequence). With 4 bases removed from V and 5 bases from J, the gap between germline ends came to 8 bases. For the CDR3, the DNA is TGTGCCAGTAGTAGGCGAAGGAATGAAAAACTGTTTTTT. It yields the protein CASSRRRNEKLFF.

This clone turned up a few times. V is TRBV19 and J is TRBJ2-7; 9 bases are a match to TRBD1. J gave up 3 bases and V 3 bases, and 6 bases lay outside the gene matches. The CDR3 consists of 15 residues. Germline assignment: CDR1 LNHDA and CDR2 SQIVND (reference sequence). CDR3 coding DNA: TGTGCCAGTAGTATGGCGGGGACAGGGAGCTACGAGCAGTACTTC. Translating it yields CASSMAGTGSYEQYF.

The J gene is TRBJ2-1, the V gene TRBV5-1; TRBD1 matches at 9 bases. CDR1 and CDR2 from the germline V gene are SGHRS and YFSETQ. V lost 4 bases and J lost 5; bases outside the gene matches: 10. The CDR3 is 16 residues long. The CDR3 region has the DNA TGCGCCAGCAGCCCACAATTGGGGACAGGGCACAATGAGCAGTTCTTC. Translated: CASSPQLGTGHNEQFF.

This chain connects TRBV10-3 to TRBJ2-7; D possibly corresponds to TRBD1 (5 bases). This CDR3 is built from 14 residues. Germline-derived CDR1 and CDR2 are ENHRY and SYGVKD. The V end lost 4 bases, the J end lost 4 bases, and 14 bases lay between the germline ends. CDR3 protein: CAISGGRSTYEQYF. The CDR3 DNA sequence: TGTGCCATCAGTGGGGGCAGGTCGACTTACGAGCAGTACTTC.

V is TRBV4-1 and J is TRBJ2-7; D unresolved. Looked up from germline, CDR1 is MGHRA and CDR2 is YSYEKL. The CDR3 spans 13 residues. Deletions cut 0 bases from V and 3 bases from J, with 6 bases between. CDR3 sequence: CASSQEHSYEQYF. The CDR3 DNA is TGCGCCAGCAGCCAAGAACACAGCTACGAGCAGTACTTC.

The genes are TRBV18 and TRBJ1-3; maybe TRBD1 (6 bases). The germline V and J ends were trimmed by 0 bases and 0 bases, with 9 bases remaining between them. Germline CDR1 KGHSH, CDR2 LQKENI. The CDR3 extends over 16 amino acids. The CDR3 nucleotides are TGTGCCAGCTCACCACCTCCGGGGGCCTCTGGAAACACCATATATTTT. It is translated as CASSPPPGASGNTIYF. The full variable domain, with the rest looked up from reference TRBV18 and TRBJ1-3, is NAGVMQNPRHLVRRRGQEARLRCSPMKGHSHVYWYRQLPEEGLKFMVYLQKENIIDESGMPKERFSAEFPKEGPSILRIQQVVRGDSAAYFCASSPPPGASGNTIYFGEGSWLTVV.

The rearrangement uses TRBV6-4 and TRBJ1-2; D is unclear. CDR1 is MRHNA and CDR2 is SNTAGT in the germline V gene. This CDR3 contains 13 residues. V lost 2 bases to trimming and J lost 7 bases, with 11 bases between them. The CDR3 loop reads CASSDLGSGGYTF. The CDR3 coding sequence is TGTGCCAGCAGTGACCTGGGGAGTGGTGGCTACACCTTC.

The V gene is TRBV18, the J gene TRBJ1-1; D is perhaps TRBD1 (6 bases). CDR3 length equals 13 residues. Looked up from germline, CDR1 is KGHSH and CDR2 is LQKENI. V lost 6 bases to trimming and J lost 2 bases, with 10 bases between them. CDR3 region: CASSLGTNTEAFF. For the CDR3, the DNA is TGTGCCAGCTCTCTCGGGACAAACACTGAAGCTTTCTTT.

This chain connects TRBV23-1 to TRBJ2-7; 7 bases align to TRBD1. TRBV23-1 carries the ORF label, with uncertain function. CDR3 length equals 16 residues. The ends lost 0 bases at V and 0 bases at J; junction bases unmatched: 5. Here the CDR3 DNA reads TGCGCCAGCAGTCAATCGAGAGGGGGCAACTCCTACGAGCAGTACTTC. As protein: CASSQSRGGNSYEQYF.

This sequence joins TRBV2 and TRBJ2-3; TRBD2 aligns across 11 bases. J was trimmed by 2 bases and V by 5 bases; bases with no gene match: 3. CDR1 and CDR2 from the germline V gene are SNHLY and FYNNEI. This CDR3 is built from 15 residues. CDR3 sequence (DNA): TGTGCCAGCAGTTTACTAGCGGGAGCCACAGATACGCAGTATTTT. It translates to CASSLLAGATDTQYF. The full variable domain, its missing parts supplied by reference TRBV2 and TRBJ2-3, is EPEVTQTPSHQVTQMGQEVILRCVPISNHLYFYWYRQILGQKVEFLVSFYNNEISEKSEIFDDQFSVERPDGSNFTLKIRSTKLEDSAMYFCASSLLAGATDTQYFGPGTRLTVL.

V and J are TRBV29-1 and TRBJ1-1; TRBD1 is a possible D gene (6 bases). Trimming shortened V by 0 bases and J by 1 base, and 9 bases separated the two germline ends. This CDR3 spans 14 amino acids. Germline CDR1 and CDR2: SQVTM and ANQGSEA. Here the CDR3 reads CSVEEGGGNTEAFF. The DNA for the CDR3 is TGCAGCGTTGAAGAAGGGGGGGGGAACACTGAAGCTTTCTTT.

The chain has TRBV5-5 and TRBJ2-7, with TRBD1 identical over 9 bases. The CDR3 consists of 14 residues. The germline V gene encodes CDR1 SGHKS and CDR2 YYEKEE (reference sequence). With 4 bases clipped from V and 3 bases from J, the junction kept 5 bases outside the gene matches. The CDR3 loop reads CASSTGQGNYEQYF. DNA for the CDR3: TGTGCCAGCAGCACTGGACAGGGGAACTACGAGCAGTACTTC. Full variable domain (rest looked up from reference TRBV5-5 and TRBJ2-7): DAGVTQSPTHLIKTRGQQVTLRCSPISGHKSVSWYQQVLGQGPQFIFQYYEKEERGRGNFPDRFSARQFPNYSSELNVNALLLGDSALYLCASSTGQGNYEQYFGPGTRLTVT.

The chain employs TRBV29-1 and TRBJ2-3; no clear D gene. CDR1 is SQVTM, CDR2 ANQGSEA, per germline. V lost 8 bases and J lost 3, with 15 bases in between. The CDR3 is 13 amino acids. The CDR3: CSRVGIGTDTQYF. CDR3 nucleotide sequence: TGCAGCCGGGTAGGGATAGGGACAGATACGCAGTATTTT.

The chain links TRBV25-1 to TRBJ1-3, with a possible D match to TRBD1 (6 bases). The CDR3 spans 15 residues. Germline CDR1 and CDR2: MGHDK and SYGVNS. V was trimmed by 6 bases and J by 4 bases, leaving 16 bases between them. In DNA, the CDR3 is TGTGCCAGCAGGGACAGTGGGGGCAGGGGAAACACCATATATTTT. Protein product: CASRDSGGRGNTIYF.

V and J are TRBV27 and TRBJ1-1; D uncertain. The germline V and J ends were trimmed by 5 bases and 3 bases, with 13 bases remaining between them. CDR3 length equals 14 residues. The germline V gene encodes CDR1 MNHEY and CDR2 SMNVEV (reference sequence). The CDR3: CASSASRDYTEAFF. The CDR3 coding sequence is TGTGCCAGCAGTGCATCCCGGGATTACACTGAAGCTTTCTTT.

The V call is TRBV7-2, the J call TRBJ2-4; the D gene is possibly TRBD2 (5 bases). Germline CDR1 SGHTA, CDR2 FQGNSA. CDR3 length: 14 amino acids. V lost 3 bases and J 1 base, leaving 7 bases between the germline ends. CDR3 DNA sequence: TGTGCCAGCAGCTTGCCGGGGGCCAAAAACATTCAGTACTTC. Its translation is CASSLPGAKNIQYF.